The source of this T cell receptor beta chain is a study of radiation and T cells in renal cell carcinoma. The study, taken as a whole, reports: From baseline, blood top tumor clonotypes peaked at 2 weeks post-radiation.

Clones were sequenced by immunoSEQ multiplex PCR, and TCRdb holds only the in-frame ones, with some missing. This table holds 25,000 to 40,000 clones, over 70% found once. Documented time point: blood 4 weeks post-SBRT, at nephrectomy. The treatment denotes: 15 Gy SBRT to primary tumor, nephrectomy 4 weeks later. Nephrectomy followed 15 Gy stereotactic body radiation by 4 weeks. Serial blood draws occurred at baseline and 2 and 4 weeks post-SBRT. This renal cell carcinoma was of the clear cell type. CDR1 and CDR2 (germline): LGHNT, FRNRAP. There are 12 residues in the CDR3. Trimming removed 7 bases from V and 5 bases from J, with 11 bases in between. Regarding this clone: Its antigen is not identified.

The clonotype was recovered from a man between 60 and 70 years old with renal cell carcinoma. This chain uses TRBV12-5 with TRBJ1-1; D perhaps matches TRBD1 (6 bases). Sequencing used blood, obtained from a patient whose treatment included radiotherapy and nephrectomy. The CDR3 coding sequence is TGTGCTAGTGATCTCCAGGGGACTGAAGCTTTCTTT. As protein: CASDLQGTEAFF.